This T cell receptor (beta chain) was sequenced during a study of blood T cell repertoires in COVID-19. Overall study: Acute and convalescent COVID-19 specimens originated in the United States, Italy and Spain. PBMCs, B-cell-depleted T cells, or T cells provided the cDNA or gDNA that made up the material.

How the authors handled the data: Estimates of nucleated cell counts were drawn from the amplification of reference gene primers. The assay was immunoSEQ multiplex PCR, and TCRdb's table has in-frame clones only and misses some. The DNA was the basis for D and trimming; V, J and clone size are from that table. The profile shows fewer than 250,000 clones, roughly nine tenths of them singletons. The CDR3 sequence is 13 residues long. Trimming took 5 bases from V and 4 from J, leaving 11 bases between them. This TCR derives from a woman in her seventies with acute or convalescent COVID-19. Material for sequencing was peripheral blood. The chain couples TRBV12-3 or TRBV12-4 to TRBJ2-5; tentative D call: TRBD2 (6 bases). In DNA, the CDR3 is TGTGCCAGCAGTGAACTAGCAATAGAGACCCAGTACTTC. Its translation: CASSELAIETQYF.